These T cell receptor beta chains were read from a single sample in a study of blood T cell repertoires in COVID-19. TCRdb's copy holds only in-frame clones and misses some; the assay was immunoSEQ multiplex PCR. Of 70,000 to 90,000 clones listed, around four fifths were seen once; the top ten hold over 15%. Sequencing was carried out using peripheral blood. Receptor source: a woman older than 75 with acute or convalescent COVID-19. Each CDR3 is given with its conserved first and last residue. The D gene is left open where the match is weak. Part of the rows lack a size; the others show once, few, many or a class for expanded clones.

v_call	cdr3_length	clone_size	d_call	j_call	cdr3_nt	cdr3_aa
TRBV7-8	13	-	-	TRBJ1-1	TGTGCCAGCAGCTTGGGGGGGGTCACTGAAGCTTTCTTT	CASSLGGVTEAFF
TRBV4-2	19	-	TRBD2	TRBJ2-1	TGTGCCAGCAGCCAAGGGGGCCGTTGGACTAGCGGGGTCCTCAATGAGCAGTTCTTC	CASSQGGRWTSGVLNEQFF
TRBV7-9	18	-	-	TRBJ1-2	TGTGCCAGCAGTAATAACCAGTGGGCGGGGAAAGGGGACTATGGCTACACCTTC	CASSNNQWAGKGDYGYTF
TRBV27	15	-	TRBD1	TRBJ2-3	TGTGCCAGCAGTTCTACAGGGGCGATGTCAGATACGCAGTATTTT	CASSSTGAMSDTQYF
TRBV19	15	-	TRBD1	TRBJ1-6	TGTGCCAGTACTTTTTCTGGGGACAGGGGTTCACCCCTCCACTTT	CASTFSGDRGSPLHF
TRBV18	14	-	TRBD1	TRBJ2-1	TGTGCCAGCTCTCCTTTTGACAGGGACCTTGAGCAGTTCTTC	CASSPFDRDLEQFF
TRBV5-4	13	-	-	TRBJ1-5	TGTGCCAGCAGCGCGGATAGCAATCAGCCCCAGCATTTT	CASSADSNQPQHF
TRBV4-2	17	-	TRBD2	TRBJ2-1	TGTGCCAGCAGCTCCCACCTGACTAGCGACTCCTACAATGAGCAGTTCTTC	CASSSHLTSDSYNEQFF
TRBV9	15	-	-	TRBJ2-5	TGTGCCAGCAGCGTAGTAGGGGGTGGTATAGAGACCCAGTACTTC	CASSVVGGGIETQYF
TRBV2	14	-	TRBD2	TRBJ2-3	TGTGCCAGCATCGCCCAGACTAGCGGGATGACGCAGTATTTT	CASIAQTSGMTQYF
TRBV6-6	13	-	-	TRBJ1-1	TGTGCCAGCCTCAGCGGGATGAACACTGAAGCTTTCTTT	CASLSGMNTEAFF
TRBV4-2	16	-	TRBD2	TRBJ2-1	TGTGCCAGCAGCCAAGAAGAGGGCGGGAGCTTGAATGAGCAGTTCTTC	CASSQEEGGSLNEQFF
TRBV5-5	18	-	TRBD2	TRBJ2-7	TGTGCCAGCAGCGGCCCGGCTAGCGGGTCCTCCAGCTCCTACGAGCAGTACTTC	CASSGPASGSSSSYEQYF
TRBV6-5	15	once	TRBD1	TRBJ1-2	TGTGCCAGCAGTCCCGGCGCCGACAGGGGGCATGGCTACACCTTC	CASSPGADRGHGYTF
TRBV7-3	15	-	TRBD2	TRBJ2-2	TGTGCCAGCAGCTTAACGGCGGGAGCAGCCGGGGAGCTGTTTTTT	CASSLTAGAAGELFF
TRBV13	14	once	-	TRBJ2-1	TGTGCCAGCAGCCACTTGGCAGGGTTTAATGAGCAGTTCTTC	CASSHLAGFNEQFF
TRBV7-2	13	-	TRBD1	TRBJ1-1	TGTGCCAGCAGGCTTTCCGGGACAGGTGAAGCTTTCTTT	CASRLSGTGEAFF
TRBV5-1	15	-	TRBD1	TRBJ2-1	TGCGCCAGCAAACTAGGGACAGGGGGAAGCAATGAGCAGTTCTTC	CASKLGTGGSNEQFF
TRBV5-4	16	-	TRBD2	TRBJ2-2	TGTGCCAGCAGCTACCGGACTAGCGGGATTACCGGGGAGCTGTTTTTT	CASSYRTSGITGELFF
TRBV20-1	13	-	-	TRBJ1-6	TGCAGTGCTAGTGGGGGGGGAAATTCACCCCTCCACTTT	CSASGGGNSPLHF
TRBV18	17	-	TRBD2	TRBJ2-5	TGTGCCAGCTCACCACCGAATCGGGCTAGCGGGAGGCAGACCCAGTACTTC	CASSPPNRASGRQTQYF
TRBV21-1	15	-	-	TRBJ2-5	TGTGCCAGCAGCAAAGGAGGAAGGATCCAAGAGACCCAGTACTTC	CASSKGGRIQETQYF
TRBV18	15	-	-	TRBJ1-1	TGTGCCAGCTCACCACCCACAGGGCCGAACACTGAAGCTTTCTTT	CASSPPTGPNTEAFF
TRBV11-2	17	-	TRBD1	TRBJ1-1	TGTGCCAGCAGCTTAGACCGGACAGGGGGGTTTAGGACTGAAGCTTTCTTT	CASSLDRTGGFRTEAFF
TRBV12-3/TRBV12-4	12	-	-	TRBJ1-2	TGTGCCAGCAGTCCGGGACAACGGGGCTACACCTTC	CASSPGQRGYTF
TRBV10-3	14	-	TRBD1	TRBJ1-3	TGTGCCATCAGTCCGACAGGGATGGGAAACACCATATATTTT	CAISPTGMGNTIYF
TRBV6-5	16	few	TRBD1	TRBJ2-2	TGTGCCAGCAGTTACTCAGGACAGGCGGACACCGGGGAGCTGTTTTTT	CASSYSGQADTGELFF
TRBV7-6	19	-	TRBD2	TRBJ2-3	TGTGCCAGCAGCTTAGCAAGGATTACTAGCGGGAGAAGGGTGGATACGCAGTATTTT	CASSLARITSGRRVDTQYF
TRBV9	15	-	-	TRBJ2-1	TGTGCCAGCAGCCCCGGGGGGCTCTCCTACAATGAGCAGTTCTTC	CASSPGGLSYNEQFF
TRBV19	13	-	TRBD2	TRBJ2-7	TGTGCCAGCGGACTAGCGGGGGCCTACGAGCAGTACTTC	CASGLAGAYEQYF
TRBV7-9	13	-	TRBD1	TRBJ1-2	TGTGCCAGCAGGCCAACAGGGGGCTGGGGCTACACCTTC	CASRPTGGWGYTF
TRBV4-1	15	-	-	TRBJ2-7	TGCGCCAGCAGCCAAGAGGTACAGGGACCCTACGAGCAGTACTTC	CASSQEVQGPYEQYF
TRBV30	13	-	-	TRBJ2-1	TGTGCCTGCCTGCCCCCCCCAGGCGTTCTGCAGTTCTTC	CACLPPPGVLQFF
TRBV10-3	18	-	TRBD1	TRBJ2-1	TGTGCCATCAGTGAGCCGGGACAGGGACCCTCGGGAGTCCATGAGCAGTTCTTC	CAISEPGQGPSGVHEQFF
TRBV14	16	-	-	TRBJ1-6	TGTGCCAGCAGCCTAATAGGGGGCTCCTATAATTCACCCCTCCACTTT	CASSLIGGSYNSPLHF
TRBV5-1	14	once	TRBD1	TRBJ2-5	TGCGCCAGCAGCCAGACAGGGTATCGGGAGACCCAGTACTTC	CASSQTGYRETQYF
TRBV5-1	16	-	TRBD2	TRBJ2-3	TGCGCCAGCAGCTTGGGTAGCGGGGGGGCCAGAAATACGCAGTATTTT	CASSLGSGGARNTQYF
TRBV7-8	16	-	TRBD1	TRBJ2-3	TGTGCCAGCAGCCGAAGGGGGCAGGGGGCAGGAGATACGCAGTATTTT	CASSRRGQGAGDTQYF
TRBV2	14	-	-	TRBJ1-2	TGTGCCAGCAGTGAAGCCCCTTCCAGGGTCGGCTACACCTTC	CASSEAPSRVGYTF
TRBV5-1	16	-	TRBD2	TRBJ2-7	TGCGCCAGCAGCTTGGCAACTAGCGGGGCCTTAGACGGGCAGTACTTC	CASSLATSGALDGQYF
TRBV11-3	15	-	-	TRBJ2-1	TGTGCCAGCAGCCCCGGACAGGGAGGGTACAATGAGCAGTTCTTC	CASSPGQGGYNEQFF
TRBV6-5	13	-	TRBD1	TRBJ2-7	TGTGCCAGCACCCGGGGACAGAACTACGAGCAGTACTTC	CASTRGQNYEQYF
TRBV18	16	-	-	TRBJ1-4	TGTGCCAGCTCACCATTAACAGGGTGGGCTAATGAAAAACTGTTTTTT	CASSPLTGWANEKLFF
TRBV19	14	once	-	TRBJ1-1	TGTGCCAGTAGTATAGGGCTCAGGGCCACTGAAGCTTTCTTT	CASSIGLRATEAFF
TRBV27	13	-	-	TRBJ1-2	TGTGCCAGCAGTTTTCAGATAAACTATGGCTACACCTTC	CASSFQINYGYTF
TRBV19	16	once	-	TRBJ1-4	TGTGCCAGTAGCCCCTCAGGGTTCCCAACTAATGAAAAACTGTTTTTT	CASSPSGFPTNEKLFF
TRBV7-9	14	-	-	TRBJ1-1	TGTGCCAGCAGCTTGGAGGGTCGGATAACTGAAGCTTTCTTT	CASSLEGRITEAFF
TRBV5-8	12	-	-	TRBJ2-7	TGTGCCAGCAGCCCCAAACTGCTCGAGCAGTACTTC	CASSPKLLEQYF
TRBV4-1	15	once	-	TRBJ2-2	TGCGCCAGCAGCTGGCAGGGAATAAACACCGGGGAGCTGTTTTTT	CASSWQGINTGELFF
TRBV4-2	16	-	TRBD2	TRBJ2-5	TGTGCCAGCAGCCAAGTGGCTAGCGGGGATAAAGAGACCCAGTACTTC	CASSQVASGDKETQYF
TRBV29-1	14	-	-	TRBJ1-2	TGCAGCGTTAAGTACGTCAGGGACAACGATGGCTACACCTTC	CSVKYVRDNDGYTF
TRBV7-9	14	-	TRBD1	TRBJ2-3	TGTGCCAGCAGCTTGGACAGGCGTGAAGATACGCAGTATTTT	CASSLDRREDTQYF